Described below is a single T cell receptor beta chain sequence and its context. Its antigen has not been determined. No base qualities exist here, and no much larger clone lies one base off it. The library was generated by PCR. The sequencing machine was an Illumina HiSeq 2500. To reduce PCR and sequencing biases, unique molecular identifiers were incorporated into the TCR beta cDNA libraries. Approximately 500,000 cDNA molecules were obtained for every 1 to 10 million input T cells, so each molecule roughly corresponded to one T cell. Patient libraries were prepared and sequenced with the same protocol used for the earlier healthy control dataset. Samples belonging to the same batch were prepared together, multiplexed and sequenced on a shared HiSeq lane. On the study's bioinformatics: Raw barcoded reads were processed with MIGEC, and single-read molecular identifier groups were discarded before consensus assembly and CDR3 extraction. VDJtools was used for post-analysis of the clonotype tables, and diversity was normalized by down-sampling every dataset to the size of the smallest sample. In repertoire overlap clustering, CDR3 amino acid sequences, but not nucleotide sequences, were matched to correct batch-related cross-sample contamination. In TCRdb, the public reads were trimmed at Q25 with fastp and aligned with MiXCR, with productive beta chains retained. Entries that share a CDR3 protein sequence are merged under the most common genes and DNA. The V and J calls and clone size are TCRdb's, not the authors'. Within this sample are roughly 800,000 distinct CDR3 sequences, with roughly 50% of them counted one time only. The biggest ten clones account for approximately 4.5% of the sample.

To demonstrate the VDJtools post-analysis software, TCR beta repertoires were profiled from the peripheral blood of more than ten young patients with multiple sclerosis. The patients with multiple sclerosis were children and adolescents between about 6 and 16 years of age. This specimen comes from a study of post-analysis software for immune sequencing data (dated by TCRdb to the mid-2010s). The study in broad terms: The recorded disease courses included relapsing-remitting, secondary progressive and progressive-relapsing multiple sclerosis, and some patients had no subtype annotation. Patient repertoires were compared against roughly 12 previously published healthy control repertoires from donors aged about 6 to 25 years. A subset of samples was prepared in parallel using single-end sample barcoding, then pooled and co-amplified after Illumina adapter ligation.

The investigation overall reported the following: Direct clustering with F measure revealed strong co-clustering of samples prepared in the same batch, which led to a batch-effect correction. Four to six TRBV segments, including TRBV5-6, TRBV5-1 and TRBV20-1, were significantly more frequent in patients than controls. The multiple sclerosis patient group was slightly younger than the control group. Multiple sclerosis patients had significantly lower normalized Chao1 diversity than controls, a result that suggests substantial peripheral T-cell clonal expansion.

V is pared back by 3 bases and J by 4 bases, with 11 bases lying between the germline termini. The CDR3 measures 13 amino acids from cysteine to phenylalanine. Only the CDR3 portion is preserved as DNA: 39 bases, with reading frame beginning at the first base. The germline V gene supplies CDR1 SGHRS and CDR2 YFSETQ. The rearranged segments are TRBV5-1 and TRBJ2-7, with the D gene not clear enough to name. The sequence was collected from a girl under 18 with multiple sclerosis. Sequenced input: blood. DNA sequence: TGCGCCAGCAGCTCGCAACCCATATACGAGCAGTACTTC. It translates as CASSSQPIYEQYF.